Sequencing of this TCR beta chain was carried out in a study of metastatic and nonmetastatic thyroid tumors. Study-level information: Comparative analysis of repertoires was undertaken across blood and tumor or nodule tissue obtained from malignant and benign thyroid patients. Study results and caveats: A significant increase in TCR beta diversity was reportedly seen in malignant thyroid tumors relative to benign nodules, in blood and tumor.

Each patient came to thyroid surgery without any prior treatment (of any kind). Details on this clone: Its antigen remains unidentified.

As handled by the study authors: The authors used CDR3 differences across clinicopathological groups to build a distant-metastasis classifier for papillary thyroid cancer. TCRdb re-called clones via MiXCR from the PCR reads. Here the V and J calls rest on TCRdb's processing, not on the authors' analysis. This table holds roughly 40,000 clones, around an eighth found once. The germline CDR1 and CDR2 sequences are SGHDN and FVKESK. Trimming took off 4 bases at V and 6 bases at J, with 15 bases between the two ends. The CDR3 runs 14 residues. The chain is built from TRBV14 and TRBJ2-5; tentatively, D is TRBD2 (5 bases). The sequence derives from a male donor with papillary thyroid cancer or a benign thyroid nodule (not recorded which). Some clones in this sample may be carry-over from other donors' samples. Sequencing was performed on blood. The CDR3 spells CASSPLEAIKTQYF. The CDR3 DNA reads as TGTGCCAGCAGCCCCCTGGAGGCCATAAAGACCCAGTACTTC.